One and the same sample provided the 17 T cell receptor beta chains below, sequenced in a study of T cell responses to AZD1222 COVID-19 vaccine. The protocol was immunoSEQ multiplex PCR, while the TCRdb copy is restricted to in-frame clones and leaves out a portion. The table records 140,000 or so clones, 70% to 90% of them present only once. This material consisted of peripheral blood, taken on day 0 of AZD1222 vaccination. The source of these receptors is an adult in good health.

V usage is TRBV19 and J usage is TRBJ2-7; 11 nucleotides match TRBD2. The CDR3 covers 14 residues. The germline CDR1 and CDR2 sequences are LNHDA and SQIVND (reference sequence). With V trimmed by 1 base and J by 6 bases, 2 bases remained unmatched. The CDR3 DNA reads as TGTGCCAGTAGTATAGGGCTAGCGGGAGGCGAGCAGTACTTC. Its protein is CASSIGLAGGEQYF. Together with reference TRBV19 and TRBJ2-7, the CDR3 gives the full variable domain: DGGITQSPKYLFRKEGQNVTLSCEQNLNHDAMYWYRQDPGQGLRLIYYSQIVNDFQKGDIAEGYSVSREKKESFPLTVTSAQKNPTAFYLCASSIGLAGGEQYFGPGTRLTVT.

This chain links TRBV19 with TRBJ1-1; D might be TRBD1 (6 bases). Trimming removed 9 bases from V and 1 base from J, with 9 bases in between. The germline V gene has CDR1 LNHDA and CDR2 SQIVND (reference sequence). CDR3 size: 12 residues. The CDR3 loop is CASEDRNTEAFF. The CDR3, as DNA: TGTGCCAGCGAGGACAGGAACACTGAAGCTTTCTTT.

The rearrangement links TRBV5-4 to TRBJ1-1; 10 bases match TRBD1. V dropped 7 bases and J dropped 6; count of bases not matched to a gene: 6. CDR1 and CDR2 from the germline V gene are SGHNT and YYREEE (reference sequence). This CDR3 contains 13 residues. CDR3 loop: CASSRTGGSEAFF. DNA of the CDR3: TGTGCCAGCTCTAGGACAGGGGGTTCTGAAGCTTTCTTT.

The chain's CDR3 is CASSPPLLGSGNTIYF. The CDR3, as DNA: TGTGCCAGCTCACCACCCCTACTTGGCTCTGGAAACACCATATATTTT. The chain is built from TRBV18 and TRBJ1-3; D gene unclear. The germline CDR1 and CDR2 sequences are KGHSH and LQKENI. The CDR3 spans 16 residues. The V end was cut by 0 bases, the J end by 0 bases, with 9 bases between.

Here the CDR3 DNA reads TGTGCCAGTAGTATTGGTAATCAGAACGGGGAAAAACTGTTTTTT. Protein product: CASSIGNQNGEKLFF. The rearrangement joins TRBV19 to TRBJ1-4; D ambiguous. CDR3 length: 15 residues. V lost 3 bases and J 8 bases, leaving 16 bases between the germline ends. The germline V gene has CDR1 LNHDA and CDR2 SQIVND (reference sequence).

V is TRBV11-1 and J is TRBJ2-2, with D tentatively TRBD1 (6 bases). The CDR3 extends over 15 amino acids. The germline V gene has CDR1 SGHAT and CDR2 FQDESV (reference sequence). V was cut by 1 base and J by 3 bases, with 9 bases left in between. CDR3 bases: TGTGCCAGCAGCTTAGGATACAGGGACACCGGGGAGCTGTTTTTT. It encodes CASSLGYRDTGELFF. Based on the CDR3 plus reference TRBV11-1 and TRBJ2-2, the full variable domain is EAEVAQSPRYKITEKSQAVAFWCDPISGHATLYWYRQILGQGPELLVQFQDESVVDDSQLPKDRFSAERLKGVDSTLKIQPAELGDSAMYLCASSLGYRDTGELFFGEGSRLTVL.

This clone appeared once. The gene calls are TRBV13 and TRBJ2-7, with TRBD1 as a possible D gene (5 bases). Trimming took 5 bases from V and 3 from J, leaving 14 bases between them. The CDR3 sequence is 14 residues long. CDR1 is PRHDT, CDR2 FYEKMQ, per germline (reference sequence). CDR3 coding DNA: TGTGCCAGCAGCCTACAAGGGCAGGGCTACGAGCAGTACTTC. This translates into CASSLQGQGYEQYF.

This rearrangement joins TRBV10-3 to TRBJ1-4; a possible D gene is TRBD1 (5 bases). Trimming removed 0 bases from V and 7 bases from J, with 9 bases in between. This CDR3 spans 14 amino acids. The germline V gene has CDR1 ENHRY and CDR2 SYGVKD. CDR3 protein: CAISESGRGEKLFF. The CDR3 DNA follows: TGTGCCATCAGTGAGTCAGGGAGGGGTGAAAAACTGTTTTTT.

CDR3 sequence (DNA): TGTGCCAGCAGTACTTTGGGGGAGGTGAAGACCCAGTACTTC. Translation: CASSTLGEVKTQYF. The V and J genes are TRBV5-6 and TRBJ2-5; weak D call: TRBD2 (6 bases). This CDR3 is 14 amino acids long. The V end lost 5 bases, the J end lost 6 bases, and 17 bases lay between the germline ends. CDR1 SGHDT and CDR2 YYEEEE come from the germline V gene.

This clone is a singleton in its sample. This chain links TRBV11-2 with TRBJ2-2; D might be TRBD2 (6 bases). This CDR3 has 15 amino acids. The V end lost 5 bases, the J end lost 6 bases, and 16 bases lay between the germline ends. Germline V CDR1 and CDR2: SGHAT, FQNNGV. The DNA for the CDR3 is TGTGCCAGCAGCCCTGGGAGGTATGGATCCGGGGAGCTGTTTTTT. Protein sequence: CASSPGRYGSGELFF.

This clone was observed once. This chain links TRBV7-2 with TRBJ1-5; D not resolved. V lost 1 base to trimming and J lost 4 bases, with 8 bases between them. Germline V gene data show CDR1 as SGHTA and CDR2 as FQGNSA. The CDR3 spans 14 residues. CDR3 residues: CASSLGTLNQPQHF. The CDR3 nucleotides are TGTGCCAGCAGCTTAGGGACCCTGAATCAGCCCCAGCATTTT.

The chain carries TRBV19 and TRBJ1-2; 8 bases align to TRBD1. After removal of 5 bases from V and 4 bases from J, the junction contained 12 bases not matched to a gene. The CDR3 is 16 residues long. CDR1 and CDR2 (germline): LNHDA, SQIVND (reference sequence). CDR3 coding DNA: TGTGCCAGTAGTCCCCGGGACAGGCGGGGGATCTATGGCTACACCTTC. Its protein product is CASSPRDRRGIYGYTF.

This clone has a single count. V usage is TRBV3-1 (or the pseudogene TRBV3-2) and J usage is TRBJ2-6; D assignment may be TRBD1 or TRBD2 (6 bases each). This CDR3 has 18 amino acids. The germline CDR1 and CDR2 sequences are LGHDT and YNNKEL (reference sequence). V was trimmed by 0 bases and J by 1 base, leaving 13 bases between them. CDR3: CASSQESGARSGANVLTF. For the CDR3, the DNA is TGTGCCAGCAGCCAAGAGTCGGGGGCTAGGTCTGGGGCCAACGTCCTGACTTTC.

The chain recombines TRBV13 with TRBJ2-2; the D gene is possibly TRBD1 (5 bases). Germline V gene sequence: CDR1 PRHDT, CDR2 FYEKMQ (reference sequence). Trimming stripped 1 base from V and 6 bases from J, with 9 bases between. The CDR3 consists of 14 residues. For the CDR3, the DNA is TGTGCCAGCAGCTTAGCAGGGTCGCCCGGGGAGCTGTTTTTT. Residues: CASSLAGSPGELFF.

V is TRBV28 and J is TRBJ2-3; D remains unclear. Trimming cost V 5 bases and J 2 bases, with 11 bases left between them. CDR1 and CDR2 (germline): MDHEN, SYDVKM. The CDR3 totals 14 residues. Here the CDR3 reads CASSKSPATDTQYF. The CDR3 region has the DNA TGTGCCAGCAGTAAGTCACCTGCCACAGATACGCAGTATTTT.

The chain carries TRBV15 and TRBJ2-1, with D perhaps TRBD2 (6 bases). V was pared by 5 bases and J by 2 bases, with 10 bases between. Germline values: CDR1 LNHNV, CDR2 YYDKDF (reference sequence). This CDR3 has 14 residues. CDR3 nucleotides: TGTGCCACCAGCCCGCGGACTACCTACAATGAGCAGTTCTTC. Encoded protein: CATSPRTTYNEQFF.

The gene calls are TRBV20-1 and TRBJ1-5; no clear D. This CDR3 has 13 residues. The germline CDR1 and CDR2 sequences are DFQATT and SNEGSKA (reference sequence). The V end lost 3 bases, the J end lost 6 bases, and 12 bases lay between the germline ends. DNA for the CDR3: TGCAGTGCTAGTCTGACGGTTGGTCAGCCCCAGCATTTT. As protein: CSASLTVGQPQHF.